A selection of T cell receptor beta chains follows, all from one sample in a study of T cells in Graves' hyperthyroidism and ophthalmopathy. TCRdb re-analysed the multiplex PCR reads in MiXCR, keeping a single row per CDR3 protein. The sample holds 300,000 to 450,000 distinct CDR3 sequences, roughly 15% seen once. The sample consisted of blood. Source of these receptors: a woman in her twenties or thirties with Graves' ophthalmopathy. Each CDR3 is given with its conserved first and last residue. D genes are given only for firm matches. The size entry is marked missing in some rows and otherwise reads once, few, many or a size class.

D gene	clone size	J gene	V gene	CDR3 DNA	CDR3 protein
TRBD1	few	TRBJ2-1	TRBV9	TGTGCCAGCAGCGTAGGAGAGGGGGCATACAATGAGCAGTTCTTC	CASSVGEGAYNEQFF
.	many	TRBJ1-4	TRBV12-3/TRBV12-4	TGTGCCAGCAGATGGGGGACAACTAATGAAAAACTGTTTTTT	CASRWGTTNEKLFF
.	many	TRBJ1-5	TRBV3-1	TGTGCCAGCAGCCAGGGTAAACAGGCCCAGCATTTT	CASSQGKQAQHF
.	.	TRBJ2-3	TRBV19	TGTGCCAGTAGTATAGTCCTAGCGACAGATACGCAGTATTTT	CASSIVLATDTQYF
.	many	TRBJ1-2	TRBV10-3	TGTGCCATCAGTGAGTCTATCTATGGCTACACCTTC	CAISESIYGYTF
TRBD2	many	TRBJ2-3	TRBV6-2/TRBV6-3	TGTGCCAGCAGTAAACCGGTTGGCGGGGGGGCCTATGAAGATACGCAGTATTTT	CASSKPVGGGAYEDTQYF
TRBD1	many	TRBJ2-2	TRBV7-3	TGTGCCAGCAGCCCAAAGGCTCTCAGGGGGCTAGGCACCGGGGAGCTGTTTTTT	CASSPKALRGLGTGELFF
.	few	TRBJ2-1	TRBV9	TGTGCCAGCAGCGTAGACTACGGTGAGCAGTTCTTC	CASSVDYGEQFF
.	many	TRBJ2-3	TRBV5-1	TGCGCCAGCCTTGGTAGCACAGATACGCAGTATTTT	CASLGSTDTQYF
.	.	TRBJ2-6	TRBV15	TGTGCCACCAGCAGAGATGGGGCAGGAAGCTCTGGGGCCAACGTCCTGACTTTC	CATSRDGAGSSGANVLTF
TRBD1	.	TRBJ2-2	TRBV18	TGTGCCAGCTCACTCGGGACAGGGCGGAACACCGGGGAGCTGTTTTTT	CASSLGTGRNTGELFF
.	.	TRBJ1-4	TRBV5-4	TGTGCCAGCAGCCCCGGAGGGTCCACTAATGAAAAACTGTTTTTT	CASSPGGSTNEKLFF
.	few	TRBJ2-7	TRBV9	TGTGCCAGCATAAAGGGCCGATCCTACGAGCAGTACTTC	CASIKGRSYEQYF
.	.	TRBJ1-3	TRBV4-1	TGCGCCAGCAGCCAAGAATCACCTTTGGGTGGAAACACCATATATTTT	CASSQESPLGGNTIYF
.	few	TRBJ2-1	TRBV19	TGTGCCAGTAGTAAGCCGGGACTGGGATACAATGAGCAGTTCTTC	CASSKPGLGYNEQFF
.	many	TRBJ2-7	TRBV11-2	TGTGCCAGCAGCTTAATAGGCCCGGGGAACTCCTACGAGCAGTACTTC	CASSLIGPGNSYEQYF
TRBD2	many	TRBJ2-1	TRBV4-1	TGCGCCAGCAGCTCACGGACTAGTGGATACAATGAGCAGTTCTTC	CASSSRTSGYNEQFF
.	many	TRBJ2-4	TRBV15	TGTGCCACCTCCGGATCGGCCCTAGCCAAAAACATTCAGTACTTC	CATSGSALAKNIQYF
.	many	TRBJ1-2	TRBV28	TGTGCCAGCAGTTTAACCGGAGGCAACTATGGCTACACCTTC	CASSLTGGNYGYTF
.	many	TRBJ1-5	TRBV28	TGTGCCAGCAGTTCCTGGCAGGGACCTTATAGCAATCAGCCCCAGCATTTT	CASSSWQGPYSNQPQHF
.	many	TRBJ2-7	TRBV28	TGTGCCAGCACCTTATGGGCCTCCTCCTACGAGCAGTACTTC	CASTLWASSYEQYF
.	many	TRBJ1-2	TRBV27	TGTGCCAGCAGTTCCCTTCCTAACTATGGCTACACCTTC	CASSSLPNYGYTF
.	.	TRBJ1-6	TRBV4-1	TGCGCCAGCAGCCCAAGGACAGTGGGGGATAATTCACCCCTCCACTTT	CASSPRTVGDNSPLHF
TRBD2	few	TRBJ2-1	TRBV6-2/TRBV6-3	TGTGCCAGCAGTTACTCCAGCGGGGGGATGAATGAGCAGTTCTTC	CASSYSSGGMNEQFF
.	.	TRBJ2-7	TRBV13	TGTGCCAGCAGCTTAGGTAACAACTACGAGCAGTACTTC	CASSLGNNYEQYF
TRBD2	.	TRBJ2-1	TRBV28	TGTGCCAGCAGGGTAGCGGGGGGGCGTAATGAGCAGTTCTTC	CASRVAGGRNEQFF
TRBD1	.	TRBJ1-1	TRBV11-2	TGTGCCAGCAGCTTGGCTCAGGGGGCATTGAACACTGAAGCTTTCTTT	CASSLAQGALNTEAFF
TRBD2	many	TRBJ2-7	TRBV5-1	TGCGCCAGCAGCTTGGAGCTAGCGGGGGCCTACGAGCAGTACTTC	CASSLELAGAYEQYF
TRBD1	many	TRBJ2-5	TRBV12-3/TRBV12-4	TGTGCCAGCAGTTTACCCGGGACAGGGGGTTTAGGGACCCAGTACTTC	CASSLPGTGGLGTQYF
.	many	TRBJ1-1	TRBV30	TGTGCCTGGAGCGTCGTGGGGCTCGGCACTGAAGCTTTCTTT	CAWSVVGLGTEAFF
.	many	TRBJ1-1	TRBV27	TGTGCCAGCAGTTTAGGCGGGGGAATGGGGAACACTGAAGCTTTCTTT	CASSLGGGMGNTEAFF
TRBD1	many	TRBJ2-7	TRBV3-1	TGTGCCAGCAGCAGAACCCCCCGGGACAGGGTCCACGAGCAGTACTTC	CASSRTPRDRVHEQYF
.	many	TRBJ2-5	TRBV7-2	TGTGCCAGCAGCTTAGATGGGGGGGCCCCGAAGACCCAGTACTTC	CASSLDGGAPKTQYF
TRBD2	many	TRBJ2-3	TRBV7-2	TGTGCCAGCAGCTTAGCTAGCGGGGGGGCACTCACAGATACGCAGTATTTT	CASSLASGGALTDTQYF
.	.	TRBJ2-7	TRBV11-2	TGTGCCAGCAGCTTAGGCGCCGGGAACGAGCAGTACTTC	CASSLGAGNEQYF
.	.	TRBJ2-2	TRBV9	TGTGCCAGCAGCGTAGATGGGGGGGCGTCAGGGGAGCTGTTTTTT	CASSVDGGASGELFF
TRBD1	few	TRBJ1-2	TRBV5-4	TGTGCCAGCAGCGTGGACAGGGGGCCTGGCTACACCTTC	CASSVDRGPGYTF
.	.	TRBJ2-2	TRBV5-5	TGTGCCAGCAGCTCATACCCTAGACAGCCCGGGGAGCTGTTTTTT	CASSSYPRQPGELFF